The clone carrying this T cell receptor (beta chain) has just a few counts. The antigen remains undetermined. Given a much more abundant clone one base away, this may be a read error. Trimming took off 0 bases at V and 2 bases at J, with 4 bases between the two ends. This CDR3 contains 13 residues. The V gene's germline CDR1 is SGHRS and CDR2 YFSETQ. This sample stems from a study of identical twins. Study-wide results and limits: For zero-insertion analyses, partial confounding could come from invariant MAIT and iNKT cells.

A universal primer site was added by template switching, and unique molecular identifiers were carried by the cDNA. TCRdb reanalysed the 5' RACE reads using MiXCR and keeps one entry per CDR3 protein. The repertoire has approximately 530,000 distinct CDR3 sequences, 20% to 25% of them found once; the top ten carry approximately 0.5%. This sample was shared with a second study, whose subject was yellow fever vaccine responses in identical twins.

This clonotype was obtained from a woman aged 18-29 years in good health. This chain links TRBV5-1 with TRBJ2-3; no firm D call. Material: CD4+ T cells sorted from blood. In DNA form, the CDR3 reads TGCGCCAGCAGCTTGGGGGACACAGATACGCAGTATTTT. Translation gives CASSLGDTDTQYF.